Below are 15 T cell receptor beta chains sequenced from a single sample in a study of cytomegalovirus exposure and HLA in healthy donors. Assay: immunoSEQ multiplex PCR; the TCRdb copy retains only in-frame clones and omits some. The sample carries 150,000 to 200,000 clones, 84% recorded once. What was sequenced was PBMCs. The receptors originated from a man aged 30-40 years in good health and CMV-seropositive.

This clone appeared a few times. The V and J genes are TRBV7-3 and TRBJ2-1, with 10 positions matching TRBD2. The junction had 11 bases not matched to a gene; V was cut back by 2 bases and J by 10 bases. Germline CDR1 reads SGHTA; CDR2 reads FQGTGA. This CDR3 is built from 16 residues. CDR3 nucleotide sequence: TGTGCCAGCAGCTTAGTGGGAGCGGGAGGGGTCGGCGAGCAGTTCTTC. Protein: CASSLVGAGGVGEQFF.

The chain uses TRBV29-1 and TRBJ1-1; 7 bases map to TRBD1. The CDR3 has 15 residues. Germline V gene data show CDR1 as SQVTM and CDR2 as ANQGSEA. With V trimmed by 8 bases and J by 0 bases, 12 bases remained unmatched. The CDR3 reads CSFTSQGVMNTEAFF. CDR3 in DNA: TGCAGCTTTACCTCGCAGGGGGTGATGAACACTGAAGCTTTCTTT.

The J gene is TRBJ2-1, the V gene TRBV6-5; no reliable D call. V lost 2 bases and J 7 bases, leaving 12 bases between the germline ends. The CDR3 has 14 residues. Looked up from germline, CDR1 is MNHEY and CDR2 is SVGAGI. CDR3 loop: CASSYGLRSNEQFF. The CDR3 nucleotides read TGTGCCAGCAGTTACGGTTTACGGTCGAATGAGCAGTTCTTC.

The chain combines TRBV11-3 with TRBJ2-5, with D possibly matching TRBD1 (5 bases). The V gene lost 5 bases and the J gene lost 5 bases, with 9 bases spanning the gap. CDR3 length: 12 amino acids. Germline lookup yields CDR1 SGHNT and CDR2 YENEEA. The CDR3 coding sequence is TGTGCCAGCAGCCTGGGGCAGGAGACCCAGTACTTC. Protein: CASSLGQETQYF.

The chain is built from TRBV2 and TRBJ2-5; TRBD2 matches 8 bases. V was pared by 5 bases and J by 4 bases, with 6 bases of the junction left unmatched. In germline, CDR1 is SNHLY, CDR2 FYNNEI. This CDR3 region has 14 residues. The CDR3 loop reads CASSRERGIETQYF. The DNA of the CDR3 is TGTGCCAGCAGTCGTGAGCGGGGGATAGAGACCCAGTACTTC.

V is TRBV29-1 and J is TRBJ1-1, with 7 bases identical to TRBD1. Germline-derived CDR1 and CDR2 are SQVTM and ANQGSEA. This CDR3 contains 12 residues. V trimming: 4 bases; J trimming: 3 bases; junction bases outside the gene matches: 2. The CDR3 sequence is CSVADRDTEAFF. The CDR3 DNA reads TGCAGCGTTGCCGACAGGGACACTGAAGCTTTCTTT. Full variable domain (remainder filled in from reference TRBV29-1 and TRBJ1-1): SAVISQKPSRDICQRGTSLTIQCQVDSQVTMMFWYRQQPGQSLTLIATANQGSEATYESGFVIDKFPISRPNLTFSTLTVSNMSPEDSSIYLCSVADRDTEAFFGQGTRLTVV.

The chain is built from TRBV7-3 and TRBJ2-5; 12 bases agree with TRBD2. This CDR3 is 15 amino acids long. Per germline, CDR1 SGHTA and CDR2 FQGTGA. Unmatched junction bases numbered 5, after V lost 4 bases and J lost 5 bases. CDR3 nucleotide sequence: TGTGCCAGCAGCTCCCTAGCGGGGGGGCTTGAGACCCAGTACTTC. Translation gives CASSSLAGGLETQYF.

The V call is TRBV10-3, the J call TRBJ1-1, with TRBD1 matching over 10 bases. J gave up 6 bases and V 6 bases, and 7 bases lay outside the gene matches. This CDR3 contains 14 residues. Per the germline V gene, CDR1 is ENHRY and CDR2 is SYGVKD. CDR3 protein: CAISTTGGGSEAFF. In DNA, the CDR3 is TGTGCCATCAGCACGACAGGGGGCGGTTCTGAAGCTTTCTTT.

The chain uses TRBV6-6 and TRBJ1-1; no definite D call. CDR1 MNHNY and CDR2 SVGAGI come from the germline V gene (reference sequence). The CDR3 totals 11 residues. V was cut by 6 bases and J by 7 bases, with 9 bases left in between. The chain's CDR3 is CASSRSVEAFF. Here the CDR3 DNA reads TGTGCCAGCAGCAGGTCAGTTGAAGCTTTCTTT.

V gene TRBV7-8 combines with J gene TRBJ2-7; TRBD2 aligns across 12 bases. Per the germline V gene, CDR1 is SGHVS and CDR2 is FQNEAQ. V shed 5 bases and J 3 bases; nucleotides not matched to a gene: 8. The CDR3 is 16 amino acids. The CDR3 sequence is CASSPSTSGGRYEQYF. The CDR3 DNA reads as TGTGCCAGCAGCCCGTCGACTAGCGGGGGACGCTACGAGCAGTACTTC.

This CDR3 reads CASSWPGSYEQYF. In DNA, the CDR3 is TGTGCCAGCAGTTGGCCGGGGTCCTACGAGCAGTACTTC. This chain links TRBV6-1 with TRBJ2-7; TRBD2 might be the D (5 bases). The CDR3 length is 13 residues. The germline V gene has CDR1 MNHNS and CDR2 SASEGT. Trimming removed 5 bases from V and 1 base from J, with 9 bases in between.

This rearrangement joins TRBV5-1 to TRBJ2-1, with 8 bases aligning to TRBD1. The V gene's germline CDR1 is SGHRS and CDR2 YFSETQ. The junction had 10 bases not matched to a gene; V was cut back by 4 bases and J by 7 bases. This CDR3 has 15 residues. The CDR3 loop reads CASSPGTGGLNEQFF. CDR3 DNA: TGCGCCAGCAGCCCGGGGACAGGAGGGTTAAATGAGCAGTTCTTC.

As to this clone: An end of the junction differs from the germline gene, which may be a read error. CDR3 loop: CASSLALSGSGNEQFF. CDR3 DNA: TGTGCTAGCAGCTTAGCGCTTAGCGGGAGTGGCAATGAGCAGTTCTTC. V is TRBV7-7 and J is TRBJ2-1, with 9 positions matching TRBD2. Germline assignment: CDR1 SSHAT and CDR2 FNYEAQ (reference sequence). CDR3 size: 16 residues.

V gene TRBV7-8 combines with J gene TRBJ2-7, with 7 bases lining up with TRBD2. The CDR3 is made up of 14 amino acids. Losses at the gene ends were 1 base for V and 4 bases for J; bases not matched to a gene: 4. Germline V gives CDR1 SGHVS, CDR2 FQNEAQ. The CDR3 loop reads CASSLGGGSYEQYF. As DNA, the CDR3 is TGTGCCAGCAGCTTAGGAGGCGGGAGTTACGAGCAGTACTTC.

This clone was detected only a few times. The chain carries TRBV19 and TRBJ2-7, with a tentative D call TRBD1 (6 bases). Germline V lookup: CDR1 LNHDA, CDR2 SQIVND (reference sequence). This CDR3 is built from 15 residues. The ends were cut back, 1 base at V and 4 bases at J, with 14 bases in the middle. The CDR3 nucleotides read TGTGCCAGTAGTATAGGGCAGGGGCGGATGTACGAGCAGTACTTC. Residues: CASSIGQGRMYEQYF.